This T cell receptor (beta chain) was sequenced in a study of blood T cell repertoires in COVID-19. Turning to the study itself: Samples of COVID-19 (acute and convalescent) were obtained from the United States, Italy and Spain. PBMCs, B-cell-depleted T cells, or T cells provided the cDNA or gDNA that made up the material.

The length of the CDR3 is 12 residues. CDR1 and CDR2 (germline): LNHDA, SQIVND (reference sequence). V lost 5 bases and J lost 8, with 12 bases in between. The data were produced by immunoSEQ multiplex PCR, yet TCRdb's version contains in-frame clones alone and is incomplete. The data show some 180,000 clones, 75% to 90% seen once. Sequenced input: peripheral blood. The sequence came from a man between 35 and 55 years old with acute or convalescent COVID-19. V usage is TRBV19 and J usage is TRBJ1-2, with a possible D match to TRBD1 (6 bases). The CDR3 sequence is CASSHRDLGYTF. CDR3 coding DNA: TGTGCCAGTAGTCACAGGGACCTCGGCTACACCTTC. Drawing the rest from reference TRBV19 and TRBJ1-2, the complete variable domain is DGGITQSPKYLFRKEGQNVTLSCEQNLNHDAMYWYRQDPGQGLRLIYYSQIVNDFQKGDIAEGYSVSREKKESFPLTVTSAQKNPTAFYLCASSHRDLGYTFGSGTRLTVV.